The 24 T cell receptor beta chains presented below share a single source sample, sequenced in a study of T cells after yellow fever vaccination. TCRdb ran MiXCR on the 5' RACE reads and lists one entry per CDR3 protein. The sample has some 260,000 distinct CDR3 sequences; about 5% are singletons. The starting material was CD4+ T cells sorted from PBMCs, obtained on the day of the yellow fever booster vaccination. Source of these receptors: a young man who received the YFV17D yellow fever vaccine.

At least ten counts were recorded for this clonotype. V gene TRBV5-5 combines with J gene TRBJ1-5; D is perhaps TRBD1 (6 bases). Trimming shortened V by 2 bases and J by 1 base, and 13 bases separated the two germline ends. The CDR3 is made up of 16 amino acids. Germline V gene data show CDR1 as SGHKS and CDR2 as YYEKEE (reference sequence). In DNA form, the CDR3 reads TGTGCCAGCAGCTTAAGGGCCGGACAGAGCAATCAGCCCCAGCATTTT. It encodes CASSLRAGQSNQPQHF. Filled out from reference TRBV5-5 and TRBJ1-5, the complete variable domain reads DAGVTQSPTHLIKTRGQQVTLRCSPISGHKSVSWYQQVLGQGPQFIFQYYEKEERGRGNFPDRFSARQFPNYSSELNVNALLLGDSALYLCASSLRAGQSNQPQHFGDGTRLSIL.

This clonotype was observed at least ten times. This chain uses TRBV14 with TRBJ2-2; D may be TRBD1 (5 bases). This CDR3 spans 15 amino acids. The germline V and J ends were trimmed by 3 bases and 6 bases, with 14 bases remaining between them. CDR1 and CDR2 from the germline V gene are SGHDN and FVKESK. The CDR3 region has the DNA TGTGCCAGCAGCCAGCCTAAGGGGCGCGCCGGGGAGCTGTTTTTT. As protein: CASSQPKGRAGELFF.

About this clonotype itself: The junction does not match germline at one end; this may be a read error. The rearrangement uses TRBV3-1 and TRBJ2-3; D is perhaps TRBD1 (5 bases). This CDR3 is 13 amino acids long. CDR1 LGHDT and CDR2 YNNKEL come from the germline V gene (reference sequence). The CDR3 sequence: CATSSQGSDTQYF. CDR3 DNA sequence: TGTGCCACCAGCAGCCAGGGATCAGATACGCAGTATTTT.

This clonotype was counted a few times. The chain is built from TRBV6-1 and TRBJ1-2; the D is unclear. Trimming removed 2 bases from V and 4 bases from J, with 8 bases in between. Looked up from germline, CDR1 is MNHNS and CDR2 is SASEGT. The CDR3 covers 13 residues. The CDR3 coding sequence is TGTGCCAGCAGTGAACGCAGACTCTATGGCTACACCTTC. Its protein product is CASSERRLYGYTF.

V gene TRBV10-3 combines with J gene TRBJ2-1, with 7 bases identical to TRBD1. Germline-derived CDR1 and CDR2 are ENHRY and SYGVKD. Trimming took 4 bases from V and 7 from J; bases not matched to a gene: 7. CDR3 length equals 14 residues. CDR3 region: CAISGPGTVNEQFF. In DNA, the CDR3 is TGTGCCATCAGTGGTCCCGGGACAGTAAATGAGCAGTTCTTC.

The rearrangement uses TRBV12-3 or TRBV12-4 and TRBJ2-1, with D possibly TRBD1 on 6 matching bases. CDR3 length: 14 amino acids. With 5 bases removed from V and 2 bases from J, the gap between germline ends came to 10 bases. This CDR3 reads CASSARDTYNEQFF. The CDR3 DNA follows: TGTGCCAGCAGTGCCAGGGACACCTACAATGAGCAGTTCTTC.

This clonotype was observed a few times. The gene calls are TRBV7-2 and TRBJ2-3; D is possibly TRBD1 (6 bases). Germline CDR1 reads SGHTA; CDR2 reads FQGNSA. The V end was cut by 3 bases, the J end by 3 bases, with 13 bases between. The CDR3 runs 15 residues. The CDR3 loop is CASSFVGAGTDTQYF. In DNA form, the CDR3 reads TGTGCCAGCAGCTTCGTGGGGGCCGGAACAGATACGCAGTATTTT.

The chain joins TRBV20-1 to TRBJ1-2; weak D call: TRBD1 (5 bases). CDR3 length: 13 residues. Trimming removed 6 bases at V and 4 bases at J, with 15 bases between. CDR1 and CDR2 from the germline V gene are DFQATT and SNEGSKA (reference sequence). This chain's CDR3 is CSALVGGGYGYTF. The CDR3 DNA sequence: TGCAGTGCCCTAGTGGGGGGTGGCTATGGCTACACCTTC.

This clonotype was seen a few times. The chain employs TRBV5-4 and TRBJ1-1, with D maybe TRBD1 (6 bases). CDR1 SGHNT and CDR2 YYREEE come from the germline V gene (reference sequence). There are 15 residues in the CDR3. Trimming took 4 bases from V and 0 from J, leaving 13 bases between them. The DNA for the CDR3 is TGTGCCAGCAGCCCGCGGCCAGGGGTGAACACTGAAGCTTTCTTT. This translates into CASSPRPGVNTEAFF.

The chain is built from TRBV7-6 and TRBJ1-2, with no clear D. Germline assignment: CDR1 SGHVS and CDR2 FNYEAQ. There are 16 residues in the CDR3. The V end lost 1 base, the J end lost 2 bases, and 14 bases lay between the germline ends. Here the CDR3 reads CASSLGRGRENYGYTF. The CDR3 DNA reads as TGTGCCAGCAGCTTAGGACGTGGACGGGAGAACTATGGCTACACCTTC.

This clonotype was observed a handful of times. The V call is TRBV6-5, the J call TRBJ2-7; 7 bases match TRBD1. With 0 bases clipped from V and 1 base from J, the junction kept 3 bases outside the gene matches. CDR3 length equals 15 residues. The germline V gene encodes CDR1 MNHEY and CDR2 SVGAGI. The CDR3 DNA reads TGTGCCAGCAGTTACTCCCCGGGACAGTCCTACGAGCAGTACTTC. It codes for CASSYSPGQSYEQYF.

This clonotype was picked up many times. The V gene is TRBV12-3 or TRBV12-4, the J gene TRBJ1-6; 7 nucleotides match TRBD1. The CDR3 contains 14 residues. J was trimmed by 8 bases and V by 5 bases; bases with no gene match: 6. CDR3 DNA: TGTGCCAGCAGTCCCCGACAGGGATATTCACCCCTCCACTTT. It translates to CASSPRQGYSPLHF.

Ten or more counts support this clonotype. The J gene is TRBJ2-5, the V gene TRBV5-1; 10 bases are a match to TRBD2. J lost 2 bases, V lost 4 bases, and 5 bases had no gene match. The V gene's germline CDR1 is SGHRS and CDR2 YFSETQ. The CDR3 length is 15 residues. As DNA, the CDR3 is TGCGCCAGCAGCCCTCCAGCGGGGGGGCAAGAGACCCAGTACTTC. This encodes CASSPPAGGQETQYF.

This clonotype came up many times. The genes are TRBV12-3 or TRBV12-4 and TRBJ2-5; 8 bases are shared with TRBD1. J gave up 4 bases and V 5 bases, and 6 bases lay outside the gene matches. This CDR3 has 14 residues. The CDR3 sequence is CASSTGQGVETQYF. The CDR3 DNA reads TGTGCCAGCAGTACAGGACAGGGAGTAGAGACCCAGTACTTC.

This clonotype was found a few times. The rearrangement uses TRBV12-3 or TRBV12-4 and TRBJ2-1; 9 bases align to TRBD2. The J segment lost 4 bases and the V segment lost 1 base, leaving 8 bases of the junction unmatched. CDR3 length: 17 residues. The CDR3 reads CASSLGFRRGGYNEQFF. The DNA for the CDR3 is TGTGCCAGCAGTTTAGGCTTCCGGCGGGGGGGATACAATGAGCAGTTCTTC.

This clonotype was seen more than once but under ten times. V gene TRBV5-4 combines with J gene TRBJ2-3; D perhaps matches TRBD2 (6 bases). Trimming left V 4 bases short and J 7 bases short, with 16 bases between. The germline V gene encodes CDR1 SGHNT and CDR2 YYREEE (reference sequence). The CDR3 covers 14 residues. CDR3 nucleotide sequence: TGTGCCAGCAGCCCCCCGGGGGATTTCAATACGCAGTATTTT. This sequence encodes CASSPPGDFNTQYF.

The sample holds a few counts of this clonotype. The chain links TRBV19 to TRBJ1-4; D is ambiguous. This CDR3 is built from 15 residues. Trimming shortened V by 3 bases and J by 10 bases, and 18 bases separated the two germline ends. Germline V gene sequence: CDR1 LNHDA, CDR2 SQIVND (reference sequence). In nucleotides, the CDR3 is TGTGCCAGTAGTATGGATTGGACCGGAGGTGGAAAACTGTTTTTT. This translates into CASSMDWTGGGKLFF.

This clonotype was observed a handful of times. This chain joins TRBV20-1 and TRBJ2-5, with 9 bases fitting TRBD2. CDR1 and CDR2 from the germline V gene are DFQATT and SNEGSKA (reference sequence). The CDR3 sequence is 14 residues long. With 5 bases clipped from V and 5 bases from J, the junction kept 9 bases outside the gene matches. Written as DNA, the CDR3 is TGCAGTGCTTTATGGCGGGGGGGCCCGGAGACCCAGTACTTC. Encoded protein: CSALWRGGPETQYF.

About this clonotype: Because it lacks the conserved phenylalanine or tryptophan at the end, this CDR3 is likely a read error. The chain's CDR3 is CSADPPGAKDYEQYI. The DNA of the CDR3 is TGCAGTGCCGACCCTCCGGGGGCCAAGGACTACGAGCAGTACATC. The chain recombines TRBV20-1 with TRBJ2-7; either TRBD1 or TRBD2 may fit D (6 bases each). Germline CDR1 and CDR2: DFQATT and SNEGSKA (reference sequence). The CDR3 extends over 15 amino acids. V was shortened by 6 bases and J by 3 bases, with 21 bases between the two germline ends.

This clonotype was seen repeatedly, ten times or more. The J gene is TRBJ2-1, the V gene TRBV10-1, with 7 positions matching TRBD2. The CDR3 consists of 14 residues. CDR1 and CDR2 from the germline V gene are WNHNN and SYGVQD (reference sequence). The ends lost 2 bases at V and 6 bases at J; junction bases unmatched: 4. CDR3 sequence reads: CASSEAAGVNEQFF. In nucleotides, the CDR3 is TGCGCCAGCAGTGAGGCCGCGGGGGTCAATGAGCAGTTCTTC.

This clonotype turned up a few times. The chain links TRBV6-6 to TRBJ2-5; TRBD2 matches 9 bases. The CDR3 contains 14 residues. The V segment lost 8 bases and the J segment 2 bases; nucleotides outside the gene matches: 6. From germline, CDR1 is MNHNY and CDR2 SVGAGI (reference sequence). The CDR3 here is CASGTSRQQETQYF. The CDR3 nucleotides read TGTGCCAGCGGGACTAGCCGACAACAAGAGACCCAGTACTTC.

There are a few counts of this clonotype. The chain is built from TRBV24-1 and TRBJ2-3; possible D gene TRBD1, 6 bases. CDR3 size: 15 residues. V dropped 4 bases and J dropped 3 bases, with 13 bases sitting between them. Germline V gene data show CDR1 as KGHDR and CDR2 as SFDVKD. CDR3 coding DNA: TGTGCCACCAGTGACCCAGGGGAGATGACAGATACGCAGTATTTT. Translating it yields CATSDPGEMTDTQYF.

The chain's CDR3 is CSAQKAGLREQFF. CDR3 DNA: TGCAGTGCTCAGAAAGCAGGGCTAAGGGAGCAGTTCTTC. This chain links TRBV20-1 with TRBJ2-1; D is perhaps TRBD1 (5 bases). The V gene's germline CDR1 is DFQATT and CDR2 SNEGSKA (reference sequence). Trimming cost V 5 bases and J 10 bases, with 18 bases left between them. The CDR3 is made up of 13 amino acids.

This clonotype turned up a few times. V is TRBV20-1 and J is TRBJ1-5; D is possibly TRBD1 (5 bases). This CDR3 contains 13 residues. Germline CDR1 reads DFQATT; CDR2 reads SNEGSKA (reference sequence). The ends were cut back, 5 bases at V and 7 bases at J, with 15 bases in the middle. CDR3 region: CSAGAGGAQPQHF. As DNA, the CDR3 is TGCAGTGCTGGGGCGGGGGGAGCCCAGCCCCAGCATTTT.